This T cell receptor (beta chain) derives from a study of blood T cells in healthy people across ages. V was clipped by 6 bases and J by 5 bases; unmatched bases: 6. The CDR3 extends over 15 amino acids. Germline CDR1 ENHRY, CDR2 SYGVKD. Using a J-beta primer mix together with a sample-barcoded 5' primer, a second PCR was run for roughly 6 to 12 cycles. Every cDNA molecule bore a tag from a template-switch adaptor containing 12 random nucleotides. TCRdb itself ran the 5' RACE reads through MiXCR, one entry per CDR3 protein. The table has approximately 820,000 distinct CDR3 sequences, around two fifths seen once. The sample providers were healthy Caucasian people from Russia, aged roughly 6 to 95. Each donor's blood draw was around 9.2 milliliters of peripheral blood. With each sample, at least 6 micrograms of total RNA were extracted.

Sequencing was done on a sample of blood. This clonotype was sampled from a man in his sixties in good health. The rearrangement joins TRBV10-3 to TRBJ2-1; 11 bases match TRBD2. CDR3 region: CAIRVAGGPHNEQFF. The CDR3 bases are TGTGCCATCAGGGTAGCGGGGGGGCCTCACAATGAGCAGTTCTTC.